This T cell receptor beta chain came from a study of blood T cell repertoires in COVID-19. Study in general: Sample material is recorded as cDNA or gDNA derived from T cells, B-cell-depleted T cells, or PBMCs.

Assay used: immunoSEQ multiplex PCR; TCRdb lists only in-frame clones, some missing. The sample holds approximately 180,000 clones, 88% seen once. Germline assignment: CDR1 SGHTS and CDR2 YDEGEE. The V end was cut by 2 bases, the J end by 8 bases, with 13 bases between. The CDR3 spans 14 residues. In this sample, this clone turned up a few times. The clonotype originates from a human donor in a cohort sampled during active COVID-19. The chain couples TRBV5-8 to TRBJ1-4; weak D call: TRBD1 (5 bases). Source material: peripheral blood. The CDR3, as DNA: TGTGCCAGCAGCTTAAGGGGCGCAGGAGAAAAACTGTTTTTT. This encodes CASSLRGAGEKLFF.